These 10 T cell receptor beta chains came from one sample sequenced in a study of shared clonotypes between healthy human individuals. Only in-frame clones appear in the TCRdb table, and some are missing; sequencing was by immunoSEQ multiplex PCR. The table includes 450,000 to 500,000 clones, about 78% detected once. The sequencing input was PBMCs. The origin of the receptors is a woman in her thirties or forties in good health. Some clones in this sample may be carry-over from other donors' samples.

Concerning this clone itself: Other DNA sequences in the same sample also yield this CDR3. The chain combines TRBV6-4 with TRBJ2-1; 14 positions agree with TRBD2. This CDR3 has 14 residues. Trimming removed 6 bases from V and 6 bases from J; junction bases left unmatched: 1. The germline V gene has CDR1 MRHNA and CDR2 SNTAGT. This chain's CDR3 is CASSGLAGGNEQFF. The DNA for the CDR3 is TGTGCCAGCAGCGGACTAGCGGGAGGCAATGAGCAGTTCTTC.

The chain is built from TRBV6-1 and TRBJ2-7; 14 bases align to TRBD2. The CDR3 totals 16 residues. Germline lookup yields CDR1 MNHNS and CDR2 SASEGT. J lost 5 bases, V lost 1 base, and 4 bases had no gene match. The CDR3 loop reads CASSEEGLAGVDEQYF. Here the CDR3 DNA reads TGTGCCAGCAGTGAAGAGGGACTAGCGGGAGTAGACGAGCAGTACTTC.

This chain links TRBV28 with TRBJ2-1; the D gene is possibly TRBD2 (5 bases). V was trimmed by 5 bases and J by 8 bases, leaving 13 bases between them. Germline loops: CDR1 MDHEN, CDR2 SYDVKM. The CDR3 is made up of 13 amino acids. For the CDR3, the DNA is TGTGCCAGCAGTCGCCTAGCCGGGGATGAGCAGTTCTTC. Its translation is CASSRLAGDEQFF.

This chain joins TRBV18 and TRBJ2-3; the D is unclear. This CDR3 spans 13 amino acids. V dropped 8 bases and J dropped 3 bases, with 12 bases sitting between them. CDR1 is KGHSH, CDR2 LQKENI, per germline. CDR3 coding DNA: TGTGCCAGCGTAAGCCTGGGAACAGATACGCAGTATTTT. Protein: CASVSLGTDTQYF. The full variable domain, in which reference TRBV18 and TRBJ2-3 provide the parts outside the CDR3, is NAGVMQNPRHLVRRRGQEARLRCSPMKGHSHVYWYRQLPEEGLKFMVYLQKENIIDESGMPKERFSAEFPKEGPSILRIQQVVRGDSAAYFCASVSLGTDTQYFGPGTRLTVL.

The V and J genes are TRBV2 and TRBJ2-1; 8 positions match TRBD2. V was pared by 4 bases and J by 4 bases, with 12 bases of the junction left unmatched. Per germline, CDR1 SNHLY and CDR2 FYNNEI. The CDR3 contains 17 residues. CDR3 in DNA: TGTGCCAGCAGTGGTGGGAATAGCGGGACTCGATACAATGAGCAGTTCTTC. The encoded protein is CASSGGNSGTRYNEQFF.

This clone was observed a handful of times. The chain carries TRBV7-8 and TRBJ2-7, with 11 nucleotides matching TRBD2. In germline, CDR1 is SGHVS, CDR2 FQNEAQ. CDR3 length equals 15 residues. V dropped 4 bases and J dropped 6; count of bases not matched to a gene: 8. Written as DNA, the CDR3 is TGTGCCAGCAGCTCGAGACGACTAGCGGGAATCGAGCAGTACTTC. Residues: CASSSRRLAGIEQYF.

V gene TRBV5-4 combines with J gene TRBJ2-7; D assignment may be TRBD1 or TRBD2 (5 bases each). The CDR3 covers 15 residues. Germline V lookup: CDR1 SGHNT, CDR2 YYREEE (reference sequence). V was shortened by 4 bases and J by 5 bases, with 19 bases between the two germline ends. CDR3 DNA: TGTGCCAGCAGCCCCCCCGGGACCCCCGGGGACGAGCAGTACTTC. Translated: CASSPPGTPGDEQYF. Variable domain in full (rest from reference TRBV5-4 and TRBJ2-7): ETGVTQSPTHLIKTRGQQVTLRCSSQSGHNTVSWYQQALGQGPQFIFQYYREEENGRGNFPPRFSGLQFPNYSSELNVNALELDDSALYLCASSPPGTPGDEQYFGPGTRLTVT.

V and J are TRBV6-1 and TRBJ1-5, with a possible D match to TRBD1 (6 bases). Germline V gene data show CDR1 as MNHNS and CDR2 as SASEGT. V was trimmed by 8 bases and J by 0 bases, leaving 14 bases between them. This CDR3 contains 15 residues. The CDR3 DNA reads TGTGCCAGCCAATCCGGGGGCTCTAGCAATCAGCCCCAGCATTTT. It encodes CASQSGGSSNQPQHF.

The chain carries TRBV7-2 and TRBJ2-5; 10 nucleotides agree with TRBD2. Germline lookup yields CDR1 SGHTA and CDR2 FQGNSA. Trimming at V came to 3 bases and at J to 5 bases, leaving 9 bases not matched to a gene. The CDR3 is made up of 16 amino acids. CDR3 sequence reads: CASSLGLAGGSETQYF. In nucleotides, the CDR3 is TGTGCCAGCAGCTTGGGTTTAGCGGGAGGCAGTGAGACCCAGTACTTC.

V gene TRBV20-1 combines with J gene TRBJ2-7; D not resolved. CDR3 length: 8 amino acids. CDR1 and CDR2 from the germline V gene are DFQATT and SNEGSKA (reference sequence). The germline V and J ends were trimmed by 8 bases and 7 bases, with 6 bases remaining between them. The CDR3 here is CSPGEQYF. The DNA for the CDR3 is TGCAGTCCCGGAGAGCAGTACTTC.